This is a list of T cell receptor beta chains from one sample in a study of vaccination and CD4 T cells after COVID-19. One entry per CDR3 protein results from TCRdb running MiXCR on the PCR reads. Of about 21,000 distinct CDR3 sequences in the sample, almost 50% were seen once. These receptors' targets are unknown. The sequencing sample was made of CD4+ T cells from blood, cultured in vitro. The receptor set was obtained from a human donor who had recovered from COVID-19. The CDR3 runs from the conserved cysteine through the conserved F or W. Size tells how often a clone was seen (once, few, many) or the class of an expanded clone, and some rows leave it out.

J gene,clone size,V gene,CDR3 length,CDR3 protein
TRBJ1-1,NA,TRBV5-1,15,CASSPRTGVETEAFF
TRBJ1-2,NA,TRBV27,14,CASRLQGGGYGYTF
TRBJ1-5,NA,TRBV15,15,CATSGRLSIHQPQHF
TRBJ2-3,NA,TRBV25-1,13,CASSGLSTDTQYF
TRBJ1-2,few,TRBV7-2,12,CASSLARYGYTF
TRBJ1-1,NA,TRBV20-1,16,CSAQDRDRGGRTEAFF
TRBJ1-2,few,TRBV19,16,CASSTPQARGVYGYTF
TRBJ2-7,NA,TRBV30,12,CASSRQGYEQYF
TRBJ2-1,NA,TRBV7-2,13,CASSLAGNNEQFF
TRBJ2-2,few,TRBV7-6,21,CASSSSSPGQGTTPNTGELFF
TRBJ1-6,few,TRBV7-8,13,CASSQRASSPLHF
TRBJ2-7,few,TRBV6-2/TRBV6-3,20,CASSRDGGHLSSAGGYEQYF